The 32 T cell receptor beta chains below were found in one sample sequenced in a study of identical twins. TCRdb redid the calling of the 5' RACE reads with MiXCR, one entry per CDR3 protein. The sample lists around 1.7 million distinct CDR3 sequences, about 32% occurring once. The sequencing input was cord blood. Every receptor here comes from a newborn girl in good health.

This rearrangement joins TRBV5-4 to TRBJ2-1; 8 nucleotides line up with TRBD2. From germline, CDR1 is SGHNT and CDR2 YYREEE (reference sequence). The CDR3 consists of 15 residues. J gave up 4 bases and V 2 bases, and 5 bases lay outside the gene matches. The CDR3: CASSFRAGEYNEQFF. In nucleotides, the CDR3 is TGTGCCAGCAGCTTCAGAGCGGGAGAATACAATGAGCAGTTCTTC.

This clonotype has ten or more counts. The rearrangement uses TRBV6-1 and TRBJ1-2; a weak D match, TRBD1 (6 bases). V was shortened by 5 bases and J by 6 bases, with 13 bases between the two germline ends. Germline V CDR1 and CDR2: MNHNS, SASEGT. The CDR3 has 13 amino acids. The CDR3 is CASSTSHRDGYTF. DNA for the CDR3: TGTGCCAGCAGTACTTCACACAGGGATGGCTACACCTTC.

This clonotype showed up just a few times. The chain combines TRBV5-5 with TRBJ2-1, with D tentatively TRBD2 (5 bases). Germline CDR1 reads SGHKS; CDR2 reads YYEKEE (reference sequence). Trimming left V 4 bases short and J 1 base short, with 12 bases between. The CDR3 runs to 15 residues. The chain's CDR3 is CASSQIRGSYNEQFF. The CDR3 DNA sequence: TGTGCCAGCAGCCAAATCCGAGGGTCCTACAATGAGCAGTTCTTC.

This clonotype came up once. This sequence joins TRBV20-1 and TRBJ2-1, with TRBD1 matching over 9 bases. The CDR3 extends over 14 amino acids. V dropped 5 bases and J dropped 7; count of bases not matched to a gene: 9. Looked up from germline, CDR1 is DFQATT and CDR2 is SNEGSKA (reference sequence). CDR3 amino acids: CSAHSGTGWNEQFF. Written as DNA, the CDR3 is TGCAGTGCTCACTCCGGGACAGGGTGGAATGAGCAGTTCTTC.

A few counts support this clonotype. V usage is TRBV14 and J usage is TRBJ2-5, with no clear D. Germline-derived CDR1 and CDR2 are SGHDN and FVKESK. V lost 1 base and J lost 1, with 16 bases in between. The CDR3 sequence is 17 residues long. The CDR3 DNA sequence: TGTGCCAGCAGCCAAGTTTCATTGAGGCCTTCCCAAGAGACCCAGTACTTC. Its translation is CASSQVSLRPSQETQYF.

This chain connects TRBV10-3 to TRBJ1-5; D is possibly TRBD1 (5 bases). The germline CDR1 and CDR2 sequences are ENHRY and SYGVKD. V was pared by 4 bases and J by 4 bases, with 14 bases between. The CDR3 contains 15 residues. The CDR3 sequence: CAISAGRRRNQPQHF. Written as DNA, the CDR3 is TGTGCCATCAGTGCGGGACGCCGGAGGAATCAGCCCCAGCATTTT.

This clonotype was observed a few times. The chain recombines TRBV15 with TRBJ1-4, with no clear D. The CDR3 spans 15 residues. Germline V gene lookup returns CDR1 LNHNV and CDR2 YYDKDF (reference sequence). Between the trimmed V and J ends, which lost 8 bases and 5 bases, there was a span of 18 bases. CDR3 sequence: CATAPGGQINEKLFF. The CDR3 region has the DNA TGTGCCACCGCTCCTGGCGGGCAGATCAATGAAAAACTGTTTTTT. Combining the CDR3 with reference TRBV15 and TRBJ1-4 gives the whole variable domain DAMVIQNPRYQVTQFGKPVTLSCSQTLNHNVMYWYQQKSSQAPKLLFHYYDKDFNNEADTPDNFQSRRPNTSFCFLDIRSPGLGDTAMYLCATAPGGQINEKLFFGSGTQLSVL.

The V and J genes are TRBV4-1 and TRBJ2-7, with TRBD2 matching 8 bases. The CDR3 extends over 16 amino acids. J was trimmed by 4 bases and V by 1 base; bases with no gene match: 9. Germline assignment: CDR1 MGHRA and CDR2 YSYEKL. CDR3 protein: CASSQGRLAGRYEQYF. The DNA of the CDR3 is TGCGCCAGCAGCCAAGGTCGGCTAGCGGGCAGGTACGAGCAGTACTTC.

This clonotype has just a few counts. CDR3 coding DNA: TGTGCCAGCATCGCGGGGGTCTCCTACAATGAGCAGTTCTTC. Amino acid sequence: CASIAGVSYNEQFF. The genes are TRBV12-3 or TRBV12-4 and TRBJ2-1; 7 positions agree with TRBD2. The CDR3 consists of 14 residues. The V and J ends lost 7 bases and 0 bases, in that order; junction bases with no gene match: 3.

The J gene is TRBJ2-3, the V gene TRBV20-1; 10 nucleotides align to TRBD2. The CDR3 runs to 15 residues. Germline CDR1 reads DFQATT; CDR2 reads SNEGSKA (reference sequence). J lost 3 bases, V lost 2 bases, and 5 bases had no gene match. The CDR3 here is CSARPSGSRTDTQYF. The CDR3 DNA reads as TGCAGTGCTAGACCTAGCGGGAGTCGAACAGATACGCAGTATTTT.

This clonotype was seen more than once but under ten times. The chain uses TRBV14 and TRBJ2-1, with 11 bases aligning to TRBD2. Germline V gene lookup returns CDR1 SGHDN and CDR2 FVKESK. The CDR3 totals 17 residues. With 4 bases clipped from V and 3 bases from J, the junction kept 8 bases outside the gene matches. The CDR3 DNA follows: TGTGCCAGCAGCCCCTGGATAGCGGGGGGGCTCTACAATGAGCAGTTCTTC. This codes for CASSPWIAGGLYNEQFF. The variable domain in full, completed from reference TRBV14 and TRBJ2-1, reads EAGVTQFPSHSVIEKGQTVTLRCDPISGHDNLYWYRRVMGKEIKFLLHFVKESKQDESGMPNNRFLAERTGGTYSTLKVQPAELEDSGVYFCASSPWIAGGLYNEQFFGPGTRLTVL.

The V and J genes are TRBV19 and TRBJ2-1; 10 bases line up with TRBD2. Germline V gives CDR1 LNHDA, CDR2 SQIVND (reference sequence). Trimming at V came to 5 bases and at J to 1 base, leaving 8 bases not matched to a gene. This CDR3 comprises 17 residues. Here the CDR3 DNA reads TGTGCCAGTAGTCCCCGGACTAGCGGACCTTCCTACAATGAGCAGTTCTTC. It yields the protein CASSPRTSGPSYNEQFF.

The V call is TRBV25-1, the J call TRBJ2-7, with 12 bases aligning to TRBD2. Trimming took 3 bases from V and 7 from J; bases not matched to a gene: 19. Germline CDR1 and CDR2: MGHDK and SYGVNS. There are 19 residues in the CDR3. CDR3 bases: TGTGCCAGCAGTGAGTCGTCTGGGCTAGCGGGAGGGTCCTACAATGAGCAGTACTTC. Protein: CASSESSGLAGGSYNEQYF.

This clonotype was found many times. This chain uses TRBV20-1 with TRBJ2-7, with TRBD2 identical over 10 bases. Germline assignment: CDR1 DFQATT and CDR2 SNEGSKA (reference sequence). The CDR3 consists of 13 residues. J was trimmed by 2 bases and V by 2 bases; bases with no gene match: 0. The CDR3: CSARLAGAYEQYF. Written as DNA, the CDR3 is TGCAGTGCTAGACTAGCGGGAGCCTACGAGCAGTACTTC.

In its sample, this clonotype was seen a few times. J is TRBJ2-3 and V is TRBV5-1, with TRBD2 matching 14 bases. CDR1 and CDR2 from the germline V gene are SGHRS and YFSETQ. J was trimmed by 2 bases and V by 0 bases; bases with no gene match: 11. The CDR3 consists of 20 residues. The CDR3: CASSLVPRLAGGRDTDTQYF. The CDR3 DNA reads TGCGCCAGCAGCTTGGTGCCCCGACTAGCGGGGGGGCGCGACACAGATACGCAGTATTTT.

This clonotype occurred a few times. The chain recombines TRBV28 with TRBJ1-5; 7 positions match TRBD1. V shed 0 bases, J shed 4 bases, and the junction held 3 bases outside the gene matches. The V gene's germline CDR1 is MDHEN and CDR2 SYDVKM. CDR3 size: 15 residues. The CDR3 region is CASSLWLTGNQPQHF. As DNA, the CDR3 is TGTGCCAGCAGTTTATGGCTGACAGGGAATCAGCCCCAGCATTTT.

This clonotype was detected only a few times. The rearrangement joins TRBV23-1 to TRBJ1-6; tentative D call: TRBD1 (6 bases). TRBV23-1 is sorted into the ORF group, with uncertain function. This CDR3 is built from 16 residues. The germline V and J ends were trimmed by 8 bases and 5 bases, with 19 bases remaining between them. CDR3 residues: CASGNRARPHNSPLHF. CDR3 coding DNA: TGCGCCAGCGGCAACAGGGCCCGCCCCCATAATTCACCCCTCCACTTT.

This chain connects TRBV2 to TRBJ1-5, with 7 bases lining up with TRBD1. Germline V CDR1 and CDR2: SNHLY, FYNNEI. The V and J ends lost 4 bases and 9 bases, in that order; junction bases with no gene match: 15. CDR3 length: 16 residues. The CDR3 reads CASSGDQQGPPRPQHF. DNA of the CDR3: TGTGCCAGCAGTGGGGACCAACAGGGGCCCCCTCGGCCCCAGCATTTT.

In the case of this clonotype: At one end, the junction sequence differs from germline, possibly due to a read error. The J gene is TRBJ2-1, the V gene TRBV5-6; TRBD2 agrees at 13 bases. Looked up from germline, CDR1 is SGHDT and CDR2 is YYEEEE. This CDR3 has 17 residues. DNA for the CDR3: TGTGCCAGCAGCAATACCGGGACTAGCGGGATGAGTAATGGGCAGTTCTTC. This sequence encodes CASSNTGTSGMSNGQFF.

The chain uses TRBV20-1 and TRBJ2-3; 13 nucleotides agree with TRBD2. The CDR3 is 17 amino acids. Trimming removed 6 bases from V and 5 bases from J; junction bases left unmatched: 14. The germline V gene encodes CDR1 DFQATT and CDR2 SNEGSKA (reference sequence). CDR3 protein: CSAKLAGGTGAVDTQYF. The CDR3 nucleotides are TGCAGTGCGAAACTAGCGGGGGGGACCGGAGCCGTAGATACGCAGTATTTT.

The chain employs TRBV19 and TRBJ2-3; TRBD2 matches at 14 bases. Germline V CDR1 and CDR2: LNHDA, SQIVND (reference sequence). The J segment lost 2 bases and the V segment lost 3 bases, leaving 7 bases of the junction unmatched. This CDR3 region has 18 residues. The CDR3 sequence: CASSITRLAGGITDTQYF. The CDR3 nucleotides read TGTGCCAGTAGTATTACTAGACTAGCGGGGGGGATCACAGATACGCAGTATTTT.

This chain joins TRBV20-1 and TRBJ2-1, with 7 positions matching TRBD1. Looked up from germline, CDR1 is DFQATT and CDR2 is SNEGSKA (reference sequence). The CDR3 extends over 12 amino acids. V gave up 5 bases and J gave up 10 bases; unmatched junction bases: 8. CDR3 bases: TGCAGTGCTGACAGGACAGGCCCCGAGCAGTTCTTC. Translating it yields CSADRTGPEQFF.

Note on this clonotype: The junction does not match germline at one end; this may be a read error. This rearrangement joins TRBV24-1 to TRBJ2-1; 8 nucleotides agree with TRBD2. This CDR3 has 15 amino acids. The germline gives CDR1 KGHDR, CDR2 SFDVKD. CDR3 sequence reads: CAASDTGGPYNEQFF. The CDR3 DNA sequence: TGTGCCGCCAGTGATACGGGGGGGCCCTACAATGAGCAGTTCTTC.

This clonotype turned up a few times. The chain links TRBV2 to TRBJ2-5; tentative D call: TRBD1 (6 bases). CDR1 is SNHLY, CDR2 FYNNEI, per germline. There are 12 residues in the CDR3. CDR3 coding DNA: TGTTGCAGTGGGGACATCCAAGAGACCCAGTACTTC. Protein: CCSGDIQETQYF.

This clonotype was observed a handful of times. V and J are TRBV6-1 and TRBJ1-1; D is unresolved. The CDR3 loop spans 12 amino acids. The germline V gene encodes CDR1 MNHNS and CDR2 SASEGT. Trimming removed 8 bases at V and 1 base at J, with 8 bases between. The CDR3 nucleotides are TGTGCCAGCTTTCCCGAGAACACTGAAGCTTTCTTT. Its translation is CASFPENTEAFF.

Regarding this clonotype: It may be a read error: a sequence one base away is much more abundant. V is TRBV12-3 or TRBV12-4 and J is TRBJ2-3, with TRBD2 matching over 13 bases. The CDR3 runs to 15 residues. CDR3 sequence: CASSIGTSGTDAQYF. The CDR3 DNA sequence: TGTGCCAGCAGTATCGGGACTAGCGGGACAGATGCGCAGTATTTT.

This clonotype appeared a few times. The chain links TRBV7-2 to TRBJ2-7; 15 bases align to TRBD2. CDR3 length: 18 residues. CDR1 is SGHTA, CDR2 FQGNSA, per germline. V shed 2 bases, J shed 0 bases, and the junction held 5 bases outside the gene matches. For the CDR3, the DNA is TGTGCCAGCAGCTTACGGACTAGCGGGGGGGGGAGCTCCTACGAGCAGTACTTC. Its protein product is CASSLRTSGGGSSYEQYF. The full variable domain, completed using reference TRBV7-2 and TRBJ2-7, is GAGVSQSPSNKVTEKGKDVELRCDPISGHTALYWYRQSLGQGLEFLIYFQGNSAPDKSGLPSDRFSAERTGGSVSTLTIQRTQQEDSAVYLCASSLRTSGGGSSYEQYFGPGTRLTVT.

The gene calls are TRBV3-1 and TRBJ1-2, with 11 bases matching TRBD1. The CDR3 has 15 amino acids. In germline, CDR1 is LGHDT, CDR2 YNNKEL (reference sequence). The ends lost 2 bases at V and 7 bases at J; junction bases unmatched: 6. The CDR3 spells CASSQRGQGVAGYTF. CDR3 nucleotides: TGTGCCAGCAGCCAAAGGGGACAGGGGGTGGCTGGCTACACCTTC.

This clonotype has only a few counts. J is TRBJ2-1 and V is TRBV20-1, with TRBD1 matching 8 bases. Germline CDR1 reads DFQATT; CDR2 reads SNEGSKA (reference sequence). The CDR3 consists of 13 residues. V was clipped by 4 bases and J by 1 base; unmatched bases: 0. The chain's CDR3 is CSANRGSYNEQFF. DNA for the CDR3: TGCAGTGCTAACAGGGGGTCCTACAATGAGCAGTTCTTC.

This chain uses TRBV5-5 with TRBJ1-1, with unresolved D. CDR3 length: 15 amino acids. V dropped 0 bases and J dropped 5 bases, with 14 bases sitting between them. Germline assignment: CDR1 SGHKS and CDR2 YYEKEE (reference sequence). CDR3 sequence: CASSLVPTTATEAFF. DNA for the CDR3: TGTGCCAGCAGCTTGGTTCCCACGACGGCTACTGAAGCTTTCTTT.

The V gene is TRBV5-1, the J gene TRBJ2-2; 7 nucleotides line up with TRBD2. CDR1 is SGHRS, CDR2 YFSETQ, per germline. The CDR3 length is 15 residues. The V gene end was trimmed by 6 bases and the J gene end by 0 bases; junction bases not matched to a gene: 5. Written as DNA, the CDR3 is TGCGCCAGCACCAGCGGGAACACGAACACCGGGGAGCTGTTTTTT. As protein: CASTSGNTNTGELFF.

In DNA, the CDR3 is TGTGCCAGCAGCTTAGTAAGAGGTCCGTTTCGTTCAAGAGATACGCAGTATTTT. Translated, it gives CASSLVRGPFRSRDTQYF. V usage is TRBV11-2 and J usage is TRBJ2-3; D not certain. V was pared by 1 base and J by 5 bases, with 22 bases between. CDR3 length: 18 residues. Looked up from germline, CDR1 is SGHAT and CDR2 is FQNNGV.